These 26 T cell receptor beta chains came from one sample sequenced in a study of monozygotic twins with inflammatory bowel disease. Reprocessing the 5' RACE reads, TCRdb reports a single entry for every CDR3 protein and omits DNA. The sample's table shows over 200,000 distinct CDR3 sequences. The sequencing sample was made of blood. Receptors originate from a human donor with ulcerative colitis or Crohn's disease, or a healthy co-twin of an affected twin (not recorded which).

The chain is built from TRBV15 and TRBJ1-6; with no DNA, the TCRdb D assignment of TRBD1 cannot be verified. Looked up from germline, CDR1 is LNHNV and CDR2 is YYDKDF (reference sequence). This CDR3 has 15 amino acids. CDR3 region: CATSRVRDYNSPLHF.

The rearrangement joins TRBV5-5 to TRBJ2-2. CDR1 is SGHKS and CDR2 is YYEKEE in the germline V gene (reference sequence). This CDR3 has 14 residues. The CDR3 reads CASSLNSWTGELFF.

CDR3 sequence: CASSLDWRGSQFF. The rearrangement links TRBV11-3 to TRBJ2-1; with no DNA, the TCRdb D assignment of TRBD1 cannot be verified. Germline V lookup: CDR1 SGHNT, CDR2 YENEEA. The CDR3 has 13 residues. Complete variable domain (other parts from reference TRBV11-3 and TRBJ2-1): EAGVVQSPRYKIIEKKQPVAFWCNPISGHNTLYWYLQNLGQGPELLIRYENEEAVDDSQLPKDRFSAERLKGVDSTLKIQPAELGDSAVYLCASSLDWRGSQFFGPGTRLTVL.

The rearrangement uses TRBV20-1 and TRBJ2-7; TCRdb outputs TRBD1, but without DNA this stays unchecked. This CDR3 is 12 amino acids long. Germline V lookup: CDR1 DFQATT, CDR2 SNEGSKA (reference sequence). The CDR3 reads CSARARPGEQYF.

The J gene is TRBJ2-3, the V gene TRBV5-1; the TRBD1 assignment by TCRdb is unverifiable without DNA. This CDR3 is built from 13 residues. The germline V gene has CDR1 SGHRS and CDR2 YFSETQ. The CDR3 loop reads CATGRGTTDTQYF.

V and J are TRBV6-6 and TRBJ1-1. Germline V CDR1 and CDR2: MNHNY, SVGAGI (reference sequence). The CDR3 contains 14 residues. This CDR3 is CASTTREGDTEAFF.

The chain joins TRBV6-5 to TRBJ1-1. The CDR3 contains 12 residues. Germline V gene data show CDR1 as MNHEY and CDR2 as SVGAGI. CDR3 in amino acids: CASSSQDTEAFF.

This chain connects TRBV7-3 to TRBJ1-1; TCRdb reports TRBD1, a call that lacks DNA to check it against. Germline CDR1 reads SGHTA; CDR2 reads FQGTGA. This CDR3 has 15 residues. This chain's CDR3 is CASSIGGTGATEAFF.

The chain employs TRBV4-1 and TRBJ1-4. Germline CDR1 is MGHRA and CDR2 is YSYEKL. The CDR3 length is 15 residues. CDR3 amino acids: CASSQERVPQEKLFF.

The rearrangement links TRBV7-9 to TRBJ1-5; TCRdb calls TRBD1, which cannot be checked without DNA. There are 16 residues in the CDR3. The germline CDR1 and CDR2 sequences are SEHNR and FQNEAQ (reference sequence). CDR3 protein: CASSPGAGYSNQPQHF. Filled out from reference TRBV7-9 and TRBJ1-5, the complete variable domain reads DTGVSQNPRHKITKRGQNVTFRCDPISEHNRLYWYRQTLGQGPEFLTYFQNEAQLEKSRLLSDRFSAERPKGSFSTLEIQRTEQGDSAMYLCASSPGAGYSNQPQHFGDGTRLSIL.

The chain is built from TRBV7-9 and TRBJ2-7; the D call of TRBD1 rests on TCRdb alone, since no DNA is present to check it. Looked up from germline, CDR1 is SEHNR and CDR2 is FQNEAQ (reference sequence). This CDR3 has 14 amino acids. CDR3 region: CASSFGTGDNEQYF.

V is TRBV20-1 and J is TRBJ2-2; the TCRdb D gene call, TRBD1, has no DNA to confirm it. The CDR3 is made up of 15 amino acids. Germline V lookup: CDR1 DFQATT, CDR2 SNEGSKA (reference sequence). This chain's CDR3 is CSASRRQGAPGELFF.

V and J are TRBV6-1 and TRBJ1-2; no DNA is available, so the TRBD1 call from TCRdb remains unchecked. From germline, CDR1 is MNHNS and CDR2 SASEGT. The CDR3 length is 13 residues. The chain's CDR3 is CASSLDRINGYTF.

The chain employs TRBV5-1 and TRBJ2-7; lacking DNA, the TRBD2 call made by TCRdb goes unchecked. CDR3 length equals 15 residues. Germline CDR1 reads SGHRS; CDR2 reads YFSETQ. CDR3 region: CASSLTERAENEQYF.

CDR3 in amino acids: CASRRFGEGGGYTF. The chain uses TRBV7-2 and TRBJ1-2. The CDR3 is made up of 14 amino acids. The germline gives CDR1 SGHTA, CDR2 FQGNSA.

J is TRBJ2-3 and V is TRBV20-1. This CDR3 is 12 amino acids long. Germline V gene lookup returns CDR1 DFQATT and CDR2 SNEGSKA (reference sequence). The CDR3 protein is CSARDPERGRYF.

The chain recombines TRBV9 with TRBJ1-5; absent DNA, TCRdb's TRBD1 call cannot be checked. The CDR3 is 13 residues long. Germline V lookup: CDR1 SGDLS, CDR2 YYNGEE. The CDR3 here is CASSVDRSGAQHF.

The rearrangement links TRBV7-9 to TRBJ1-2. Looked up from germline, CDR1 is SEHNR and CDR2 is FQNEAQ (reference sequence). CDR3 length: 16 residues. CDR3 amino acids: CASSDRGDSRSGGYTF.

The genes are TRBV5-1 and TRBJ2-1; no DNA is available, so the TRBD2 call from TCRdb remains unchecked. The CDR3 sequence is 14 residues long. Germline assignment: CDR1 SGHRS and CDR2 YFSETQ. The CDR3 here is CASSLTLEGNEQFF.

The chain uses TRBV4-2 and TRBJ2-1; the TRBD1 assignment by TCRdb is unverifiable without DNA. The CDR3 totals 14 residues. CDR1 and CDR2 (germline): LGHNA, YNFKEQ. CDR3 sequence: CASSQEGQGNEQFF.

The J gene is TRBJ2-5, the V gene TRBV20-1; TCRdb indicates TRBD1, and absent DNA this call remains unverified. CDR3 length equals 13 residues. From germline, CDR1 is DFQATT and CDR2 SNEGSKA (reference sequence). CDR3 protein: CSAFSRGKETQYF.

This chain joins TRBV5-4 and TRBJ2-1; the D gene TCRdb calls, TRBD1, cannot be checked with no DNA. This CDR3 is 15 amino acids long. Germline V gene data show CDR1 as SGHNT and CDR2 as YYREEE (reference sequence). CDR3 amino acids: CASSRGQGISNEQFF. Drawing the rest from reference TRBV5-4 and TRBJ2-1, the complete variable domain is ETGVTQSPTHLIKTRGQQVTLRCSSQSGHNTVSWYQQALGQGPQFIFQYYREEENGRGNFPPRFSGLQFPNYSSELNVNALELDDSALYLCASSRGQGISNEQFFGPGTRLTVL.

The chain is built from TRBV6-1 and TRBJ1-6; lacking DNA, the TRBD1 call made by TCRdb goes unchecked. CDR1 and CDR2 from the germline V gene are MNHNS and SASEGT. The CDR3 has 15 residues. The CDR3 sequence is CASIQGGAYNSPLHF.

The chain employs TRBV19 and TRBJ1-1; the D call from TCRdb, TRBD1, cannot be confirmed without DNA. Per the germline V gene, CDR1 is LNHDA and CDR2 is SQIVND (reference sequence). There are 15 residues in the CDR3. The CDR3 loop reads CASNAGWGPGTEAFF.

This chain uses TRBV5-1 with TRBJ1-5; TCRdb calls TRBD1, which cannot be checked without DNA. Germline values: CDR1 SGHRS, CDR2 YFSETQ. This CDR3 is built from 14 residues. The CDR3 protein is CASSIDGINQPQHF.

The chain couples TRBV3-1 to TRBJ2-1; TCRdb proposes TRBD2, but this gene call is untestable without DNA. The CDR3 has 15 amino acids. CDR1 is LGHDT, CDR2 YNNKEL, per germline (reference sequence). The CDR3 is CASSLGQAGNNEQFF.